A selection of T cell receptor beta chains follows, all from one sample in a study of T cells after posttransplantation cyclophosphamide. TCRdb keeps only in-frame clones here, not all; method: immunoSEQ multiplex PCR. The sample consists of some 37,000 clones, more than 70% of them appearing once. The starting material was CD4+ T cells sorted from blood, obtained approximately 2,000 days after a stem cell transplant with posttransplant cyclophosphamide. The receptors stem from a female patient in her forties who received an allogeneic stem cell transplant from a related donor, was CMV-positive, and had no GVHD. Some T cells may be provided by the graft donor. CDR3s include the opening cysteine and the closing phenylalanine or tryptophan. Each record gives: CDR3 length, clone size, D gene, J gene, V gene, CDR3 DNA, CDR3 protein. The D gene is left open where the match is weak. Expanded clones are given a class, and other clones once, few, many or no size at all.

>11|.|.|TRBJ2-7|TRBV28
TGTGCCAGCAGTTCCATCTACGAGCAGTACTTC
CASSSIYEQYF
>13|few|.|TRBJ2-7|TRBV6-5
TGTGCCAGCAGTTTGACGGGAAGCTACGAGCAGTACTTC
CASSLTGSYEQYF
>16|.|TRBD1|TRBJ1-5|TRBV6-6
TGTGCCAGCAACCCCGGGACAGGGGGCGGCAATCAGCCCCAGCATTTT
CASNPGTGGGNQPQHF
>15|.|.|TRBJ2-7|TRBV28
TGTGCCAGCAGTACAAGCGGGACAGGAGGATACGAGCAGTACTTC
CASSTSGTGGYEQYF
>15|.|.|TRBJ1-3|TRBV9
TGTGCCAGCAGCGTAGCTACCGGAAAGGAGAACACCATATATTTT
CASSVATGKENTIYF
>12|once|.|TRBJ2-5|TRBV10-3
TGTGCCATCAGAACAGGCTCCGAGACCCAGTACTTC
CAIRTGSETQYF
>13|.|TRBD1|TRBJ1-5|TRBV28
TGTGCCAGCAGTTCTACAGGGGGGCGGCCCCAGCATTTT
CASSSTGGRPQHF
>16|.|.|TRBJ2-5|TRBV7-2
TGTGCCAGCAGCCTTTCGGGTGGATCGTTCCAAGAGACCCAGTACTTC
CASSLSGGSFQETQYF
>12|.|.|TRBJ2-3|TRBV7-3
TGTGCCAGCAGCTCAGGAGGAGATACGCAGTATTTT
CASSSGGDTQYF
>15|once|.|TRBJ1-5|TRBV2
TGTGCCAGCAGTGTAGGAAGGGGCAAGCCTCAGCCCCAGCATTTT
CASSVGRGKPQPQHF
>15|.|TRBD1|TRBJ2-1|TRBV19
TGTGCCAGTAGTTCTTTCCCGGACAGGGGCAATGAGCAGTTCTTC
CASSSFPDRGNEQFF
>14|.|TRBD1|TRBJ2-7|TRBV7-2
TGTGCCAGCAGCTCCGGGACAGGCTTTTACGAGCAGTACTTC
CASSSGTGFYEQYF
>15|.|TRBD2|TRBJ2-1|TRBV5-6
TGTGCCAGCAGCTTCATACTAGCGGGGAACAATGAGCAGTTCTTC
CASSFILAGNNEQFF
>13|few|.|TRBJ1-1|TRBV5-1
TGCGCCAGCAGCCGAGAAAACTCGGGTGAAGCTTTCTTT
CASSRENSGEAFF
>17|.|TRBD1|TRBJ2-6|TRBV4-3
TGCGCCAGCAGCAGTCGGACAGGCAACTCTGGGGCCAACGTCCTGACTTTC
CASSSRTGNSGANVLTF
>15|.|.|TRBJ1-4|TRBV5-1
TGCGCCAGCAGCTTGTATCAGGGGTTGAACGAAAAACTGTTTTTT
CASSLYQGLNEKLFF
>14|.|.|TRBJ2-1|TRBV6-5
TGTGCCAGCACCCTAGGAGGGTCCTACAATGAGCAGTTCTTC
CASTLGGSYNEQFF
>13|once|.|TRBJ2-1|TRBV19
TGTGCCAGTAGTACTAGCAGGAACTATGAGCAGTTCTTC
CASSTSRNYEQFF
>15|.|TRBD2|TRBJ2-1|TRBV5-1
TGCGCCAGCAGCTTGGAACTAGCGGGCTACAATGAGCAGTTCTTC
CASSLELAGYNEQFF
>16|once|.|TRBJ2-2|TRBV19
TGTGCCAGTAGTATTAGGAGGACAGACCACACCGGGGAGCTGTTTTTT
CASSIRRTDHTGELFF
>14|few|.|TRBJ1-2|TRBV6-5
TGTGCCAGCAGTTACCTACCTTTTACCTATGGCTACACCTTC
CASSYLPFTYGYTF
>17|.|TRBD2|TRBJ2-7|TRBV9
TGTGCCAGCAGCGCTGGACTAGCGGGGGGGCAACCCTACGAGCAGTACTTC
CASSAGLAGGQPYEQYF
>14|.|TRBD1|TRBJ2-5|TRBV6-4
TGTGCCAGCACCTTCGGGACAGGGGTGGAGACCCAGTACTTC
CASTFGTGVETQYF
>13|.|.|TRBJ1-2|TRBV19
TGTGCCAGTAGTATAGCCCGCAGCTATGGCTACACCTTC
CASSIARSYGYTF
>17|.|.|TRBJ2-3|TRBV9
TGTGCCAGCAGCCCTCCCCCAACGGTCCCTATCACAGATACGCAGTATTTT
CASSPPPTVPITDTQYF
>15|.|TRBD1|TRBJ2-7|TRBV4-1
TGCGCCAGCAGCCAACAAATCGGGACAGGGGGCGAGCAGTACTTC
CASSQQIGTGGEQYF
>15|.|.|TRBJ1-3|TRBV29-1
TGCAGCGTTGAGAGTCGACTCAGCTCTGGAAACACCATATATTTT
CSVESRLSSGNTIYF
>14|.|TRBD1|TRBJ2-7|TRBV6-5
TGTGCCAGCAGGAAGACAGGGGGCTCCTACGAGCAGTACTTC
CASRKTGGSYEQYF
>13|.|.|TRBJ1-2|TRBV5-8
TGTGCCAGCAGCTTATTTGAGCGTTACGGCTACACCTTC
CASSLFERYGYTF
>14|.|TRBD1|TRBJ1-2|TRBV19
TGTGCCAGTAAGACCCGGACAGGGCCTTATGGCTACACCTTC
CASKTRTGPYGYTF